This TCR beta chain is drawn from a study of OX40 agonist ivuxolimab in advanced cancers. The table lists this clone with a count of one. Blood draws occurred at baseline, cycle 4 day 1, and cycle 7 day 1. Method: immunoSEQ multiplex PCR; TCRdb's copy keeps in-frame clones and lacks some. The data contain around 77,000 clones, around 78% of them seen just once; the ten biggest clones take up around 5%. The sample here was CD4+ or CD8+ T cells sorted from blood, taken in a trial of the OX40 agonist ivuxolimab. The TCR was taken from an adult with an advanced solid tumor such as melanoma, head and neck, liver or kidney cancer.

CDR3 protein: CASSIKRGRGANTEAFF. The CDR3 nucleotides are TGTGCCAGTAGTATAAAGAGGGGACGGGGTGCGAACACTGAAGCTTTCTTT. The V gene is TRBV19, the J gene TRBJ1-1; perhaps TRBD1 as D (5 bases). The CDR3 contains 17 residues. The V gene's germline CDR1 is LNHDA and CDR2 SQIVND (reference sequence). V dropped 2 bases and J dropped 1 base, with 17 bases sitting between them. The variable domain in full, with the rest retrieved from reference TRBV19 and TRBJ1-1, is DGGITQSPKYLFRKEGQNVTLSCEQNLNHDAMYWYRQDPGQGLRLIYYSQIVNDFQKGDIAEGYSVSREKKESFPLTVTSAQKNPTAFYLCASSIKRGRGANTEAFFGQGTRLTVV.